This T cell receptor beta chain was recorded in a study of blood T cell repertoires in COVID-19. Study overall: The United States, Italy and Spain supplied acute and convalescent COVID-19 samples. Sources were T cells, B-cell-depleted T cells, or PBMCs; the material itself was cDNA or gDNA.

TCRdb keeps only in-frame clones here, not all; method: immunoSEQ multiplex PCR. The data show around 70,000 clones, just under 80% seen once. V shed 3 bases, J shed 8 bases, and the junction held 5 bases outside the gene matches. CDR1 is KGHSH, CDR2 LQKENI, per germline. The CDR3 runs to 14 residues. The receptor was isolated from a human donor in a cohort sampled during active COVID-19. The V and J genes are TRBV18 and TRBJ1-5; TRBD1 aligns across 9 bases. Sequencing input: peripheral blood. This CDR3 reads CASSPGQGFEPQHF. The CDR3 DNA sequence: TGTGCCAGCTCACCGGGACAGGGCTTCGAGCCCCAGCATTTT.